The 10 T cell receptor beta chains presented below share a single source sample, sequenced in a study of shared clonotypes between healthy human individuals. CD45RO negativity and positive selection for CCR7 defined naive CD8 cells, a population that excluded terminally differentiated effector memory CD45RA+ cells. Generated by immunoSEQ multiplex PCR, the TCRdb table keeps only in-frame clones and is missing some. The data contain roughly 810,000 clones, approximately 97% of them seen just once; the ten biggest clones take up about 0.22%. Sequenced: naive CD8+ T cells sorted from blood. The receptor set was obtained from a man aged 25-45 years in good health.

The V and J genes are TRBV18 and TRBJ1-2; D is unresolved. Germline CDR1 KGHSH, CDR2 LQKENI. The CDR3 is made up of 14 amino acids. V gave up 3 bases and J gave up 2 bases, with 10 bases separating them. CDR3 nucleotide sequence: TGTGCCAGCTCACCCGCCCCGGCAAACTATGGCTACACCTTC. This codes for CASSPAPANYGYTF. Full variable domain (rest looked up from reference TRBV18 and TRBJ1-2): NAGVMQNPRHLVRRRGQEARLRCSPMKGHSHVYWYRQLPEEGLKFMVYLQKENIIDESGMPKERFSAEFPKEGPSILRIQQVVRGDSAAYFCASSPAPANYGYTFGSGTRLTVV.

The V gene is TRBV7-9, the J gene TRBJ2-1; D might be TRBD1 or TRBD2, each matching 5 bases. CDR3 length equals 12 residues. V was cut by 8 bases and J by 5 bases, with 10 bases left in between. Germline V gives CDR1 SEHNR, CDR2 FQNEAQ (reference sequence). The CDR3 DNA follows: TGTGCCAGCTTGGGGACGGACAATGAGCAGTTCTTC. Protein: CASLGTDNEQFF. Together with reference TRBV7-9 and TRBJ2-1, the CDR3 gives the full variable domain: DTGVSQNPRHKITKRGQNVTFRCDPISEHNRLYWYRQTLGQGPEFLTYFQNEAQLEKSRLLSDRFSAERPKGSFSTLEIQRTEQGDSAMYLCASLGTDNEQFFGPGTRLTVL.

The gene calls are TRBV15 and TRBJ2-5; the D is unclear. Germline CDR1 and CDR2: LNHNV and YYDKDF (reference sequence). The CDR3 contains 15 residues. V was shortened by 3 bases and J by 1 base, with 12 bases between the two germline ends. This CDR3 reads CATSSSTVFQETQYF. The DNA for the CDR3 is TGTGCCACCAGCAGCTCTACAGTTTTCCAAGAGACCCAGTACTTC.

Of note for this clone: A junction boundary mismatches the germline segment, possibly from a read error. V is TRBV11-2 and J is TRBJ2-4, with 16 bases lining up with TRBD2. From germline, CDR1 is SGHAT and CDR2 FQNNGV. The CDR3 totals 18 residues. The CDR3 is CASSWTGTSGRARNIQYF. CDR3 in DNA: TGTGCCAGCAGCTGGACCGGGACTAGCGGGAGGGCCAGAAACATTCAGTACTTC.

The CDR3 DNA follows: TGTGCCAGCAGTTACCTTGTAGCGGGAGCTCCCAATGAGCAGTTCTTC. It codes for CASSYLVAGAPNEQFF. The chain couples TRBV6-6 to TRBJ2-1; 9 positions match TRBD2. CDR1 and CDR2 (germline): MNHNY, SVGAGI (reference sequence). The CDR3 loop spans 16 amino acids. Trimming took 2 bases from V and 6 from J; bases not matched to a gene: 8.

DNA for the CDR3: TGTGCCAGCAGCCAAAGGAGGGTCTACGAGCAGTACTTC. Translation: CASSQRRVYEQYF. The chain uses TRBV27 and TRBJ2-7, with a tentative D call TRBD2 (6 bases). The CDR3 is made up of 13 amino acids. The germline CDR1 and CDR2 sequences are MNHEY and SMNVEV (reference sequence). V shed 6 bases and J shed 3 bases, with 12 bases lying between them.

The chain carries TRBV4-2 and TRBJ2-6; D ambiguous. The V and J ends lost 0 bases and 0 bases respectively, with 6 bases between them. This CDR3 has 16 amino acids. In germline, CDR1 is LGHNA, CDR2 YNFKEQ. CDR3 coding DNA: TGTGCCAGCAGCCAAGATTTCAACTCTGGGGCCAACGTCCTGACTTTC. It yields the protein CASSQDFNSGANVLTF.

V usage is TRBV29-1 and J usage is TRBJ1-1; a weak D match, TRBD1 (6 bases). The CDR3 covers 15 residues. Germline CDR1 and CDR2: SQVTM and ANQGSEA. Between the trimmed V and J ends, which lost 4 bases and 1 base, there was a span of 16 bases. CDR3 in amino acids: CSVVGENRANTEAFF. The CDR3 coding sequence is TGCAGCGTTGTGGGCGAGAACAGGGCGAACACTGAAGCTTTCTTT.

V gene TRBV28 combines with J gene TRBJ1-5; D may be TRBD1 (6 bases). The CDR3 totals 15 residues. Trimming pared 3 bases from V and 0 bases from J, leaving 9 bases between. From germline, CDR1 is MDHEN and CDR2 SYDVKM. The CDR3 nucleotides read TGTGCCAGCAGTTTTAGGGGGAGTAGCAATCAGCCCCAGCATTTT. As protein: CASSFRGSSNQPQHF. The complete variable domain, with remaining parts taken from reference TRBV28 and TRBJ1-5, reads DVKVTQSSRYLVKRTGEKVFLECVQDMDHENMFWYRQDPGLGLRLIYFSYDVKMKEKGDIPEGYSVSREKKERFSLILESASTNQTSMYLCASSFRGSSNQPQHFGDGTRLSIL.

CDR3 bases: TGCGCCAGCAGCCTCCCCACGGCAAACACCGGGGAGCTGTTTTTT. Its translation: CASSLPTANTGELFF. This sequence joins TRBV4-1 and TRBJ2-2; no clear D. CDR3 length: 15 residues. The V and J ends lost 4 bases and 2 bases respectively, with 11 bases between them. Per germline, CDR1 MGHRA and CDR2 YSYEKL.